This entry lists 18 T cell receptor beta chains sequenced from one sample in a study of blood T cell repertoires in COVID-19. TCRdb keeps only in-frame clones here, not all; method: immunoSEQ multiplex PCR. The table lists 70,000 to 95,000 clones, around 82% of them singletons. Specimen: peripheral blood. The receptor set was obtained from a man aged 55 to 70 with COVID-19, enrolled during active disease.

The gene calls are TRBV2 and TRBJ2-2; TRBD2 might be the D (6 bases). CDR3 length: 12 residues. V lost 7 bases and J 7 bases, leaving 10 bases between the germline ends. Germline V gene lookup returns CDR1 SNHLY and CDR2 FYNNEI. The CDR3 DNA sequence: TGTGCCAGCAACTGGCGGGGCGGGGAGCTGTTTTTT. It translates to CASNWRGGELFF.

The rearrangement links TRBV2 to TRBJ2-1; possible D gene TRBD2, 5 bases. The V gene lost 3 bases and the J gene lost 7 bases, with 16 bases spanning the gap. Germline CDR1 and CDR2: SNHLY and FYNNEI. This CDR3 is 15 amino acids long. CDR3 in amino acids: CASSEVRTPGNEQFF. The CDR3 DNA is TGTGCCAGCAGTGAGGTGCGGACCCCGGGGAATGAGCAGTTCTTC.

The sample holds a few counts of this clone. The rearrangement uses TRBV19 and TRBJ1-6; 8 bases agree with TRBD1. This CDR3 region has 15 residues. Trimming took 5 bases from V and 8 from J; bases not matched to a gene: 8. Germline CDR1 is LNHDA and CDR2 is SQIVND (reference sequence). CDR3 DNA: TGTGCCAGTAGTCTTTGGACAGGGCCTGATTCACCCCTCCACTTT. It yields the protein CASSLWTGPDSPLHF.

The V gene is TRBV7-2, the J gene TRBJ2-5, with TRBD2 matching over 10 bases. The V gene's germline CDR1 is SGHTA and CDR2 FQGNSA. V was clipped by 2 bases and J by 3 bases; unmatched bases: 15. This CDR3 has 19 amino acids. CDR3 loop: CASSLTAGTSVNKKETQYF. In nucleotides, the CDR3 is TGTGCCAGCAGCTTAACAGCCGGGACTAGCGTAAACAAAAAAGAGACCCAGTACTTC.

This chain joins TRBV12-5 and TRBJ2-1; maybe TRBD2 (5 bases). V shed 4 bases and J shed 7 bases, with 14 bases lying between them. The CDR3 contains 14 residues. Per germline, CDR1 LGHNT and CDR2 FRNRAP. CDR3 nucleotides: TGTGCTAGTGGTTCCCTCTTACTAGGTAATGAGCAGTTCTTC. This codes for CASGSLLLGNEQFF.

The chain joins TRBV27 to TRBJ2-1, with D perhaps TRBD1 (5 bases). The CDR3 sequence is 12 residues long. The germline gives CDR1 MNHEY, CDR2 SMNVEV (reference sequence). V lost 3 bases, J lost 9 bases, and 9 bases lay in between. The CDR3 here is CASSFHQGEQFF. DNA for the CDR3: TGTGCCAGCAGTTTCCACCAGGGTGAGCAGTTCTTC.

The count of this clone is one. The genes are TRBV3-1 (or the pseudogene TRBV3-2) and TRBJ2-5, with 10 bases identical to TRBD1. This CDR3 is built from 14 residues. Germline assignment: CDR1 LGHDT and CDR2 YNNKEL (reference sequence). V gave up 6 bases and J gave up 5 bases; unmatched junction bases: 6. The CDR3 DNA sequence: TGTGCCAGCAGTCCGACAGGGGGCCGGGAGACCCAGTACTTC. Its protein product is CASSPTGGRETQYF.

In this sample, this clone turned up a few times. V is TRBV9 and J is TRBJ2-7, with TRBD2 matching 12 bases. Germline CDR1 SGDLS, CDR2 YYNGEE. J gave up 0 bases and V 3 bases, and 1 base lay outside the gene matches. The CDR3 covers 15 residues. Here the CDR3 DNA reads TGTGCCAGCAGCGCGACTAGCGGGGGCTCCTACGAGCAGTACTTC. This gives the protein CASSATSGGSYEQYF.

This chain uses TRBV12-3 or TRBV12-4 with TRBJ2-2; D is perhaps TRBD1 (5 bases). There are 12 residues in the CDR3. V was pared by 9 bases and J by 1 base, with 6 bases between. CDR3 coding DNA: TGTGCCAGTGGACAGAACACCGGGGAGCTGTTTTTT. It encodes CASGQNTGELFF.

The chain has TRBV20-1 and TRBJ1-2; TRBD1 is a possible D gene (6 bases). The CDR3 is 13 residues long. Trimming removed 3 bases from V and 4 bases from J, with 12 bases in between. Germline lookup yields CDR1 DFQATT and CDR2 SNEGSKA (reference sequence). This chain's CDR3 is CSASQGIGYGYTF. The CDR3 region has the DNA TGCAGTGCTAGTCAGGGGATCGGCTATGGCTACACCTTC.

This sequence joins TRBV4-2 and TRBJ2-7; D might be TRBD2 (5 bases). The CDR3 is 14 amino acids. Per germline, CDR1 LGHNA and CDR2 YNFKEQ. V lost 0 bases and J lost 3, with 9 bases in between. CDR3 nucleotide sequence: TGTGCCAGCAGCCAAGAGCCTAGCAGCTACGAGCAGTACTTC. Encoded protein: CASSQEPSSYEQYF.

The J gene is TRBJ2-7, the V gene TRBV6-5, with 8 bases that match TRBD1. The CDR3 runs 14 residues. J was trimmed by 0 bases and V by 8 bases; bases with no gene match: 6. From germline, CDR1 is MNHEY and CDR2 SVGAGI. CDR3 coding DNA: TGTGCCAGCCGAACCGGACAGGGCTCCTACGAGCAGTACTTC. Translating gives CASRTGQGSYEQYF.

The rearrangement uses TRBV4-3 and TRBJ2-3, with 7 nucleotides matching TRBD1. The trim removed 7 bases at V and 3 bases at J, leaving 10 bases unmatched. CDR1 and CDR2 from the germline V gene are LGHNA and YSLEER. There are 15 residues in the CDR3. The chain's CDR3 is CASNPRQGTTDTQYF. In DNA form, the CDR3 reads TGCGCCAGCAACCCCCGACAGGGCACGACAGATACGCAGTATTTT.

The CDR3 sequence is CASSLRIPANTGELFF. In nucleotides, the CDR3 is TGTGCCAGCAGCCTCAGGATTCCAGCGAACACCGGGGAGCTGTTTTTT. The chain employs TRBV7-2 and TRBJ2-2; D is uncertain. Trimming took 5 bases from V and 0 from J, leaving 13 bases between them. This CDR3 has 16 residues. From germline, CDR1 is SGHTA and CDR2 FQGNSA.

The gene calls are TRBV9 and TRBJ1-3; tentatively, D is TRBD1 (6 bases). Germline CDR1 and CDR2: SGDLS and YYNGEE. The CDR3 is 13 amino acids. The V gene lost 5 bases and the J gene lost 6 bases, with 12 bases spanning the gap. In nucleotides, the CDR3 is TGTGCCAGCAGTGAACAGGGTGCAAACACCATATATTTT. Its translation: CASSEQGANTIYF.

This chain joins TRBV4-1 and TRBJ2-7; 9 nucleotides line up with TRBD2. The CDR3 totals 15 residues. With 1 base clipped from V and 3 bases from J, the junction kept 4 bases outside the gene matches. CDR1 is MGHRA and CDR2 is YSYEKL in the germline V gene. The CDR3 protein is CASSQVSGGGYEQYF. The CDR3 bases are TGCGCCAGCAGCCAAGTTAGCGGGGGCGGCTACGAGCAGTACTTC.

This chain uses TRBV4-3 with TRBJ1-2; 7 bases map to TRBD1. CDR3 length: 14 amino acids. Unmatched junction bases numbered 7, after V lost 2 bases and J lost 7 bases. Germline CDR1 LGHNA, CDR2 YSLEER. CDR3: CASSQFRGWGGYTF. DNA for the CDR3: TGCGCCAGCAGCCAATTCAGGGGGTGGGGTGGCTACACCTTC.

CDR3 bases: TGTGCCAGCAGCCCCCGGGGAGGGGGGGGGACTGAAGCTTTCTTT. Encoded protein: CASSPRGGGGTEAFF. The rearrangement uses TRBV7-3 and TRBJ1-1; possibly TRBD1 for D (6 bases). The length of the CDR3 is 15 residues. Trimming removed 5 bases from V and 5 bases from J, with 18 bases in between. Per germline, CDR1 SGHTA and CDR2 FQGTGA.